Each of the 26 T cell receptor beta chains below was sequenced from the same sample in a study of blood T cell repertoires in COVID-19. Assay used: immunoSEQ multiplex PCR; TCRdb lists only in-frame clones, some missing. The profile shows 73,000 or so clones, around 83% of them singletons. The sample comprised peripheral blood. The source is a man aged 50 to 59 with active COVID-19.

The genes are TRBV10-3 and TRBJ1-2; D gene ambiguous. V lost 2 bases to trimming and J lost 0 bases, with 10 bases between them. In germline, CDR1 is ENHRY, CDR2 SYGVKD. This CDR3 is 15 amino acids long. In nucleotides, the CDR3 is TGTGCCATCAGTGAGCAGGCCGGGACTAACTATGGCTACACCTTC. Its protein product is CAISEQAGTNYGYTF.

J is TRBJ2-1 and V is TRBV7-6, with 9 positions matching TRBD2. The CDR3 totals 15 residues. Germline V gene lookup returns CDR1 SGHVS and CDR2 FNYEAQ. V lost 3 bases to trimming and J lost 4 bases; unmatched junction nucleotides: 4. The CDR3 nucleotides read TGTGCCAGCAGCTTCGGACTAGCGCCTTACAATGAGCAGTTCTTC. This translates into CASSFGLAPYNEQFF.

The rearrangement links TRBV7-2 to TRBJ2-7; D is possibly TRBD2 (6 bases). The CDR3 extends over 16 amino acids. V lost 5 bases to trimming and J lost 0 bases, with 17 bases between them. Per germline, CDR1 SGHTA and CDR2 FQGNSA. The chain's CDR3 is CASSSQAEGISYEQYF. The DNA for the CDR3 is TGTGCCAGCAGCAGCCAGGCGGAGGGAATCTCCTACGAGCAGTACTTC. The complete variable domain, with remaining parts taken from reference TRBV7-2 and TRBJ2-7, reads GAGVSQSPSNKVTEKGKDVELRCDPISGHTALYWYRQSLGQGLEFLIYFQGNSAPDKSGLPSDRFSAERTGGSVSTLTIQRTQQEDSAVYLCASSSQAEGISYEQYFGPGTRLTVT.

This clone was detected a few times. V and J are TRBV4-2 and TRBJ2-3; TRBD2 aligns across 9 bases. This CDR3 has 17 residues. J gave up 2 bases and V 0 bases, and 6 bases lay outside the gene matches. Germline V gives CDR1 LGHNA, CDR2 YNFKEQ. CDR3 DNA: TGTGCCAGCAGCCAAGATCTGACTAGCGGCCCCACAGATACGCAGTATTTT. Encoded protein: CASSQDLTSGPTDTQYF.

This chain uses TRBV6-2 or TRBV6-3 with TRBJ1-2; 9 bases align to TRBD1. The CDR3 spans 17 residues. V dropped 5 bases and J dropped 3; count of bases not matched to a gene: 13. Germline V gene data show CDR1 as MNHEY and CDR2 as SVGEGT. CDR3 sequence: CASSPLTFYRGHYGYTF. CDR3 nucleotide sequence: TGTGCCAGCAGTCCGCTAACATTCTACAGGGGGCACTATGGCTACACCTTC.

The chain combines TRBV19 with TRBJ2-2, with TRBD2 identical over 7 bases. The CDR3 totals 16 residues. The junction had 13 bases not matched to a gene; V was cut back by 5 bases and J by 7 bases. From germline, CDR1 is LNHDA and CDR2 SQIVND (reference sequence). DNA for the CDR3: TGTGCCAGTAGTTCCTATAGCGGACCGGGGGGCGGGGAGCTGTTTTTT. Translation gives CASSSYSGPGGGELFF.

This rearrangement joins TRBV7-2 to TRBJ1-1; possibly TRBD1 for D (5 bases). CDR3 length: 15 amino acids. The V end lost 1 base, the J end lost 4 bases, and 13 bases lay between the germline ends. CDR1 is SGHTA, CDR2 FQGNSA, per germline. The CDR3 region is CASSLEVRRGTEAFF. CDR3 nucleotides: TGTGCCAGCAGCTTAGAAGTCCGTAGGGGCACTGAAGCTTTCTTT.

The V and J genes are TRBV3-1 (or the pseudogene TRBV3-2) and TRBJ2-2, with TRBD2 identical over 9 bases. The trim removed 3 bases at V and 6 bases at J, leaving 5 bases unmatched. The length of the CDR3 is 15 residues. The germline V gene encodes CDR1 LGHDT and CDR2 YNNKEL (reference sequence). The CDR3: CASSHGLAGPGELFF. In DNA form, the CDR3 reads TGTGCCAGCAGCCATGGCCTAGCGGGGCCCGGGGAGCTGTTTTTT.

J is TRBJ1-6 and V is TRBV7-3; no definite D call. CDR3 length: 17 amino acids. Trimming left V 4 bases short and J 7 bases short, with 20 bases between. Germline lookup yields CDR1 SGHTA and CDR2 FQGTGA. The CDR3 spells CASSSSGGFHENSPLHF. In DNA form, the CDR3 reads TGTGCCAGCAGCTCCTCAGGTGGGTTTCATGAAAATTCACCCCTCCACTTT.

This CDR3 is CASSGRDRIGYTF. CDR3 DNA: TGTGCCAGCAGTGGCCGGGACAGAATTGGCTACACCTTC. The chain couples TRBV6-2 or TRBV6-3 to TRBJ1-2; 7 bases map to TRBD1. This CDR3 region has 13 residues. V lost 5 bases, J lost 7 bases, and 7 bases stayed unmatched. Germline V gene data show CDR1 as MNHEY and CDR2 as SVGEGT.

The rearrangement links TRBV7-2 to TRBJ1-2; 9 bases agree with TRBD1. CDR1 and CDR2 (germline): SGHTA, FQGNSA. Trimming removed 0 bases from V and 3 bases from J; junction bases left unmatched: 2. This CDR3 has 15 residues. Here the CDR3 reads CASSLAGQGDYGYTF. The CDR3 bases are TGTGCCAGCAGCTTAGCGGGACAGGGTGACTATGGCTACACCTTC.

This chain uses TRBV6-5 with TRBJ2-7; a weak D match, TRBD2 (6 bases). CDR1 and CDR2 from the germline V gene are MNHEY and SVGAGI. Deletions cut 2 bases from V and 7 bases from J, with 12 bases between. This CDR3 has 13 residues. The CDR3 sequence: CASSYDHSGEQYF. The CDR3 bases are TGTGCCAGCAGTTACGATCACAGCGGGGAGCAGTACTTC.

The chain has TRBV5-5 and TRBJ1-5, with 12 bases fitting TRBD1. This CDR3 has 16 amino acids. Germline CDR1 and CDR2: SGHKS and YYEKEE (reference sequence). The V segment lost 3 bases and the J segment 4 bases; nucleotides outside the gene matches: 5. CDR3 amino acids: CASSSRDRGPNQPQHF. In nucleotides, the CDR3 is TGTGCCAGCAGCTCCCGGGACAGGGGGCCGAATCAGCCCCAGCATTTT. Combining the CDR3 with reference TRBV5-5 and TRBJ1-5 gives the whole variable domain DAGVTQSPTHLIKTRGQQVTLRCSPISGHKSVSWYQQVLGQGPQFIFQYYEKEERGRGNFPDRFSARQFPNYSSELNVNALLLGDSALYLCASSSRDRGPNQPQHFGDGTRLSIL.

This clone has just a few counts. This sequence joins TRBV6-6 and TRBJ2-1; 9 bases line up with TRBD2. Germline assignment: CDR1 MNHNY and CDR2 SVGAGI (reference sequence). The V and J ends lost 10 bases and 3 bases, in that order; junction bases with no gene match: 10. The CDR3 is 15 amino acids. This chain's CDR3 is CATLRRTSDYNEQFF. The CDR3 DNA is TGTGCCACATTAAGGAGGACTAGCGACTACAATGAGCAGTTCTTC.

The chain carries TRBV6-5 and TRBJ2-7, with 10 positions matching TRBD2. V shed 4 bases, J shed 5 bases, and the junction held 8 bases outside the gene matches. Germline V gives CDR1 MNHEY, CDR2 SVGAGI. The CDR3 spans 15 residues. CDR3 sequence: CASSSSSGRVDEQYF. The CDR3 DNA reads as TGTGCCAGCAGTTCCTCTAGCGGGAGAGTGGACGAGCAGTACTTC.

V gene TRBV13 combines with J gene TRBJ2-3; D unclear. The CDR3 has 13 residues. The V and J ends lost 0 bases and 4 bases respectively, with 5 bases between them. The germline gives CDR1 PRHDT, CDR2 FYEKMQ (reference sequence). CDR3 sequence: CASSLGASDTQYF. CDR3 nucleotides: TGTGCCAGCAGCTTAGGGGCCTCAGATACGCAGTATTTT.

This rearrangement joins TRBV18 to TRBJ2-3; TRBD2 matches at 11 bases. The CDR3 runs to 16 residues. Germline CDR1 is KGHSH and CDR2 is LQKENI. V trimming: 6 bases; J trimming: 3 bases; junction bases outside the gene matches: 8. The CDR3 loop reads CASSSRWTSGTDTQYF. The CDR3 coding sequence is TGTGCCAGCTCCTCCCGTTGGACTAGCGGGACAGATACGCAGTATTTT.

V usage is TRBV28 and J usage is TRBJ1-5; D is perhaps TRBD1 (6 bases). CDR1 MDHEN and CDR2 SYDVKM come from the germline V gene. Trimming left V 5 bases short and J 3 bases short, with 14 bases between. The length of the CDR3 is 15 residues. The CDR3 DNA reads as TGTGCCAGCAGTCCTTCAGGGGTCCTCAATCAGCCCCAGCATTTT. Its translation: CASSPSGVLNQPQHF.

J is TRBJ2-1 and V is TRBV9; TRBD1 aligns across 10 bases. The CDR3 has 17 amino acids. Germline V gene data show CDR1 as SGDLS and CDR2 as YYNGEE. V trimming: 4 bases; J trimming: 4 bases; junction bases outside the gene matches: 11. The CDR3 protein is CASSPRRGTGDYNEQFF. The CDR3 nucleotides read TGTGCCAGCAGCCCCCGAAGAGGGACAGGGGATTACAATGAGCAGTTCTTC.

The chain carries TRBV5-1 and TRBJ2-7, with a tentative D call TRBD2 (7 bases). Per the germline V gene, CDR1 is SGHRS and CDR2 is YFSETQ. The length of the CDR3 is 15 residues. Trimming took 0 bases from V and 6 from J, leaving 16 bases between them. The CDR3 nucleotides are TGCGCCAGCAGCTTGGGAGTGGGGGGGCCGGGCGAGCAGTACTTC. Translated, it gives CASSLGVGGPGEQYF.

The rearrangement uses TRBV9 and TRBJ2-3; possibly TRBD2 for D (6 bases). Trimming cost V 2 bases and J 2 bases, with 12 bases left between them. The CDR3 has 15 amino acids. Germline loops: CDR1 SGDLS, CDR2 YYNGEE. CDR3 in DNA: TGTGCCAGCAGCGTGTGGGACTTCGCCACAGATACGCAGTATTTT. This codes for CASSVWDFATDTQYF.

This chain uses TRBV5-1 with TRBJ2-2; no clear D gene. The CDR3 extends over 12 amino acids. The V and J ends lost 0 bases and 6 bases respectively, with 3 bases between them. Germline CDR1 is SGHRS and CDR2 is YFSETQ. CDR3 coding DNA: TGCGCCAGCAGCTTGGCATCCGGGGAGCTGTTTTTT. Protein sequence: CASSLASGELFF.

This chain's CDR3 is CASISSGAPYEQYF. CDR3 DNA: TGTGCCAGTATTTCTAGCGGGGCTCCCTACGAGCAGTACTTC. The chain joins TRBV28 to TRBJ2-7; 9 bases match TRBD2. Germline lookup yields CDR1 MDHEN and CDR2 SYDVKM. The length of the CDR3 is 14 residues. The V segment lost 9 bases and the J segment 2 bases; nucleotides outside the gene matches: 8.

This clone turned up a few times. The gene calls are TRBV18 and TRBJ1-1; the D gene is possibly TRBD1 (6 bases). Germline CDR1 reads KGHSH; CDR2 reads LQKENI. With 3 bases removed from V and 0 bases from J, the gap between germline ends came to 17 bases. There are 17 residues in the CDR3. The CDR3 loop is CASSPYRVVLMNTEAFF. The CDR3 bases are TGTGCCAGCTCACCGTACAGGGTGGTTCTGATGAACACTGAAGCTTTCTTT.

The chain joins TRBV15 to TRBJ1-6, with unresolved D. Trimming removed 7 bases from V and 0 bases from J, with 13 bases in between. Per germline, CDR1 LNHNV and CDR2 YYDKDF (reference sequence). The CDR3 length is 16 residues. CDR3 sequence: CATKKGLSSYNSPLHF. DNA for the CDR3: TGTGCCACCAAAAAAGGACTGAGCTCCTATAATTCACCCCTCCACTTT.

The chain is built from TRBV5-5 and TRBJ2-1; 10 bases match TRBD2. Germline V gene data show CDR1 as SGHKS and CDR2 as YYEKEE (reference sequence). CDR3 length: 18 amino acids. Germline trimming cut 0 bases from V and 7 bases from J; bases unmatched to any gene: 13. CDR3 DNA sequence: TGTGCCAGCAGCTTGGTGTCTAGCGGGAGTATTAAGTGGAATGAGCAGTTCTTC. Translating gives CASSLVSSGSIKWNEQFF. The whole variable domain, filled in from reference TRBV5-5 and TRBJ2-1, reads DAGVTQSPTHLIKTRGQQVTLRCSPISGHKSVSWYQQVLGQGPQFIFQYYEKEERGRGNFPDRFSARQFPNYSSELNVNALLLGDSALYLCASSLVSSGSIKWNEQFFGPGTRLTVL.